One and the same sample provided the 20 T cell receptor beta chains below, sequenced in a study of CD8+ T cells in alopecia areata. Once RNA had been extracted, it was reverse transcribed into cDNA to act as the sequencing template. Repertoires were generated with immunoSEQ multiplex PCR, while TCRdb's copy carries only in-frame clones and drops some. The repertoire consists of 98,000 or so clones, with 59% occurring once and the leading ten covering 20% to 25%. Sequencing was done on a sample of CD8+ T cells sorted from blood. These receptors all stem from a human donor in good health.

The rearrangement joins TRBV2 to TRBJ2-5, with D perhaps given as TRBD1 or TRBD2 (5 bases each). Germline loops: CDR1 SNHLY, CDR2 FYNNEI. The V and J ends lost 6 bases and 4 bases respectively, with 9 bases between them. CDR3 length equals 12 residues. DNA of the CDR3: TGTGCCAGCAGCGGGGCTTCAGAGACCCAGTACTTC. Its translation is CASSGASETQYF.

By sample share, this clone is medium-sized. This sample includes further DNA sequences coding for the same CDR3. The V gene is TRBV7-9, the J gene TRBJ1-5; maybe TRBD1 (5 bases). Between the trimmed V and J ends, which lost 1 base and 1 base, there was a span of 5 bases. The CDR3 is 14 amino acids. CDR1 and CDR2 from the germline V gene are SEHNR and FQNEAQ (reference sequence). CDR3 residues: CASSLGQSNQPQHF. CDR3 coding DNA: TGTGCCAGCAGCTTAGGACAGAGCAATCAGCCCCAGCATTTT.

CDR3 region: CASSIAGGQNEQYF. CDR3 bases: TGTGCCAGTAGTATTGCGGGGGGGCAAAACGAGCAGTACTTC. The V call is TRBV19, the J call TRBJ2-7; 9 positions agree with TRBD2. Per the germline V gene, CDR1 is LNHDA and CDR2 is SQIVND (reference sequence). V trimming: 3 bases; J trimming: 5 bases; junction bases outside the gene matches: 5. The CDR3 spans 14 residues.

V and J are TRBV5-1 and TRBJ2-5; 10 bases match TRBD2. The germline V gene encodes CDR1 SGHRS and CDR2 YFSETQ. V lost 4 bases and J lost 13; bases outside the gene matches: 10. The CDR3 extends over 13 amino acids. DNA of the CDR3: TGCGCCAGCAGCCCCGAAGCGGGGGGGCCCGGGTACTTC. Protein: CASSPEAGGPGYF.

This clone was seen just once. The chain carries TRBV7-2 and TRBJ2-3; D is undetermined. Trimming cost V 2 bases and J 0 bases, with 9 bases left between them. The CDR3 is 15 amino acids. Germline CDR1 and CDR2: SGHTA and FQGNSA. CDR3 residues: CASSLTVSSTDTQYF. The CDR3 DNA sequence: TGTGCCAGCAGCTTAACGGTATCTAGCACAGATACGCAGTATTTT.

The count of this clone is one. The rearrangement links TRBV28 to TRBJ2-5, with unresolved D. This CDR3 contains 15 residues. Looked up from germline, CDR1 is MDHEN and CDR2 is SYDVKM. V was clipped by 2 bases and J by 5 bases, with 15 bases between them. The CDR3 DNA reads TGTGCCAGCAGTTTAGTCAGGTTGAGAGGCGAGACCCAGTACTTC. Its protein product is CASSLVRLRGETQYF.

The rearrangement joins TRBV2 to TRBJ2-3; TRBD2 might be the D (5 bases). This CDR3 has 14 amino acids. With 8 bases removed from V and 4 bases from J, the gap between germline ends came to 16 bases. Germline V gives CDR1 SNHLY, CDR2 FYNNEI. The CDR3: CASPLGGSADTQYF. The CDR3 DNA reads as TGTGCCAGCCCGCTAGGCGGGTCCGCAGATACGCAGTATTTT. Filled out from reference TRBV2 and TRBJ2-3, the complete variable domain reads EPEVTQTPSHQVTQMGQEVILRCVPISNHLYFYWYRQILGQKVEFLVSFYNNEISEKSEIFDDQFSVERPDGSNFTLKIRSTKLEDSAMYFCASPLGGSADTQYFGPGTRLTVL.

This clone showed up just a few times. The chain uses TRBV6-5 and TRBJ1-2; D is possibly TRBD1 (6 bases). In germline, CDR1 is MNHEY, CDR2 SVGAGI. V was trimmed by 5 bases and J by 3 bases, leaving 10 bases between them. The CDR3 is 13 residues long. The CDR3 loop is CASSPGTYYGYTF. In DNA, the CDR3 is TGTGCCAGCAGTCCAGGGACATACTATGGCTACACCTTC.

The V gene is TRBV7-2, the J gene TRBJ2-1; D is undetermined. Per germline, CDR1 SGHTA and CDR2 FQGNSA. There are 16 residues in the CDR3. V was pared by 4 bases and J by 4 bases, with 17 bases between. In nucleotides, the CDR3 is TGTGCCAGCAGCTCATCTAACCCTCCCGGATACAATGAGCAGTTCTTC. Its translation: CASSSSNPPGYNEQFF.

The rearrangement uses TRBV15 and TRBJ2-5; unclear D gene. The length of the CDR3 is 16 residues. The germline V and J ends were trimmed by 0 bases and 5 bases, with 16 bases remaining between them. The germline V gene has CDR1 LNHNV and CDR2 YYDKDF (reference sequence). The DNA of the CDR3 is TGTGCCACCAGCAGAGAAGGACCCCCACGGTCGGAGACCCAGTACTTC. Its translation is CATSREGPPRSETQYF.

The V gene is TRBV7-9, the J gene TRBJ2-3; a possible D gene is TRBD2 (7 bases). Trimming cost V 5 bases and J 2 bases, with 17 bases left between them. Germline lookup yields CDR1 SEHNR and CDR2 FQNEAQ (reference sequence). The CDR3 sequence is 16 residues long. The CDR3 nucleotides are TGTGCCAGCAGCATATACGGCGGGGGACACACAGATACGCAGTATTTT. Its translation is CASSIYGGGHTDTQYF.

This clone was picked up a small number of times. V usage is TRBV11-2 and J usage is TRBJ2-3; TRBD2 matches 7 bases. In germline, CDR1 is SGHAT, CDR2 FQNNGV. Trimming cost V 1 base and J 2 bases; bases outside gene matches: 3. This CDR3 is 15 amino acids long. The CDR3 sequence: CASSLGLADTDTQYF. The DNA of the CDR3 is TGTGCCAGCAGCTTAGGCCTAGCGGACACAGATACGCAGTATTTT. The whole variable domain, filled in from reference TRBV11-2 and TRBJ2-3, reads EAGVAQSPRYKIIEKRQSVAFWCNPISGHATLYWYQQILGQGPKLLIQFQNNGVVDDSQLPKDRFSAERLKGVDSTLKIQPAKLEDSAVYLCASSLGLADTDTQYFGPGTRLTVL.

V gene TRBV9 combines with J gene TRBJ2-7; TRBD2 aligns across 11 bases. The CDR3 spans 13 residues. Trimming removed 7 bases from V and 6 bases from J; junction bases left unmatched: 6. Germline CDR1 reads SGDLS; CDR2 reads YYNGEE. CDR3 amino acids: CASGSGGAVEQYF. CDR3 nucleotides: TGTGCCAGCGGTAGCGGGGGGGCCGTCGAGCAGTACTTC.

The CDR3 DNA sequence: TGTGCCAGCACCCCGAGGGACAGCCATTCACCCCTCCACTTT. It specifies CASTPRDSHSPLHF. This chain connects TRBV7-2 to TRBJ1-6; 7 bases agree with TRBD1. V shed 7 bases and J 8 bases; nucleotides not matched to a gene: 8. The CDR3 length is 14 residues. Germline lookup yields CDR1 SGHTA and CDR2 FQGNSA.

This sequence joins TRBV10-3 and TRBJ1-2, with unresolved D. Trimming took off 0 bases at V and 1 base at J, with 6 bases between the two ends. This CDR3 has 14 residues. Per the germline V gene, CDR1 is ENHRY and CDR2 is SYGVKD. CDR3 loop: CAISESADNYGYTF. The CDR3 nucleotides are TGTGCCATCAGTGAGTCGGCAGATAACTATGGCTACACCTTC.

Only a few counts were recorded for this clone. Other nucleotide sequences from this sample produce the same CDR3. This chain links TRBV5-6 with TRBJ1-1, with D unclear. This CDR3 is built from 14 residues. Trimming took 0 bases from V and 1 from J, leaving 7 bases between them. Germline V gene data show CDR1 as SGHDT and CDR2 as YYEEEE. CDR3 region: CASSLGLGNTEAFF. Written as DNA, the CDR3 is TGTGCCAGCAGCTTGGGACTTGGGAACACTGAAGCTTTCTTT.

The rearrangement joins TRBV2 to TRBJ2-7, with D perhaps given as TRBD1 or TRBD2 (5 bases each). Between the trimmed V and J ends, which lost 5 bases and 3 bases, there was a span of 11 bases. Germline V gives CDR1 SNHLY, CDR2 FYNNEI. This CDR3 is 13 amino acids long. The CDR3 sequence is CASSPGPSYEQYF. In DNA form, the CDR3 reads TGTGCCAGCAGTCCGGGGCCGAGCTACGAGCAGTACTTC.

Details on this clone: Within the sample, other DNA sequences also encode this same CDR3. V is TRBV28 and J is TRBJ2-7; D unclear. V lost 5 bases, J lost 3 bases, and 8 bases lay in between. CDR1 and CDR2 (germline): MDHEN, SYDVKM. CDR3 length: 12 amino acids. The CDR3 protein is CASSLGSYEQYF. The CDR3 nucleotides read TGTGCCAGCAGTCTAGGCAGCTACGAGCAGTACTTC.

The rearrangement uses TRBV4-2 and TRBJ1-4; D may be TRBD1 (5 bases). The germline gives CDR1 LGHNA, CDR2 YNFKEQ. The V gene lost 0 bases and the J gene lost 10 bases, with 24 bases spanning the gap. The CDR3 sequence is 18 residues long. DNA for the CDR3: TGTGCCAGCAGCCAAGAGGATTTTGCATGGGGGGAACTGGGAAAACTGTTTTTT. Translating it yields CASSQEDFAWGELGKLFF.

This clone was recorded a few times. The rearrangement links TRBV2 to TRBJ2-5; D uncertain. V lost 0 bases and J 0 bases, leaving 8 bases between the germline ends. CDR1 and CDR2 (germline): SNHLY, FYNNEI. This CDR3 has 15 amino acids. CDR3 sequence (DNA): TGTGCCAGCAGTGAAGCGGTGAGCAACCAAGAGACCCAGTACTTC. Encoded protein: CASSEAVSNQETQYF.